This T cell receptor (beta chain) was retrieved from a study of blood T cell repertoires in COVID-19. This CDR3 spans 16 amino acids. Germline V gene sequence: CDR1 SGHNT, CDR2 YYREEE (reference sequence). J lost 4 bases, V lost 2 bases, and 6 bases had no gene match. Generated by immunoSEQ multiplex PCR, the TCRdb table keeps only in-frame clones and is missing some. The sample shows about 300,000 clones, about four fifths of them seen only once. Material for sequencing was peripheral blood. The chain joins TRBV5-4 to TRBJ2-2, with 9 bases identical to TRBD2. The receptor was isolated from a human donor with COVID-19, enrolled during active disease. The donor label of this sample is uncertain. CDR3 bases: TGTGCCAGCAGCTTCCGTAGCGGGAGCGGCACCGGGGAGCTGTTTTTT. The encoded protein is CASSFRSGSGTGELFF.